The T cell receptor beta chain under discussion was sequenced for a study of blood T cells in healthy people across ages. In this sample, this clonotype turned up many times. Sample-barcoded 5' priming and a J-beta primer mix drove a second PCR of about 6 to 11 cycles. Unique molecular identifiers of 12 random nucleotides labeled each cDNA. TCRdb independently ran MiXCR on the 5' RACE reads; one entry per CDR3 protein. The sample lists 500,000 to 700,000 distinct CDR3 sequences, around 31% occurring once. The sample comprised blood. This TCR was recovered from a woman older than 75 in good health.

Here the CDR3 reads CASSLWGSQETQYF. In DNA, the CDR3 is TGTGCCAGCAGCCTTTGGGGGTCTCAAGAGACCCAGTACTTC. This chain joins TRBV7-6 and TRBJ2-5, with D perhaps being TRBD1 or TRBD2 (5 bases each). The CDR3 is 14 residues long. Germline V gene data show CDR1 as SGHVS and CDR2 as FNYEAQ. V lost 5 bases to trimming and J lost 2 bases, with 12 bases between them.